This T cell receptor (beta chain) was sequenced for a study of CD8+ T cells in alopecia areata. Findings of the study overall: Scalp sequencing also captures normal skin's resident alphabeta T cells.

CDR3 length: 11 residues. The germline V gene has CDR1 SGHTA and CDR2 FQGNSA. The ends lost 4 bases at V and 13 bases at J; junction bases unmatched: 1. As the sequencing template, cDNA was produced by extracting RNA and reverse transcribing it. Generated by immunoSEQ multiplex PCR, the TCRdb table keeps only in-frame clones and is missing some. Of about 170,000 clones listed, approximately 65% are singletons. In this sample, this clone turned up a few times. Its antigen is unidentified. Obtained from alopecia areata patients were lesional scalp punch biopsies along with peripheral blood. A FACSAria was used to sort CD4+ and CD8+ T cells. These cells came from PBMCs.

This chain joins TRBV7-2 and TRBJ1-6; 7 bases are shared with TRBD1. Sample: CD8+ T cells sorted from blood, taken at week 0. The clonotype originates from a human donor with alopecia areata. The CDR3 sequence is CASSSGQPLHF. CDR3 bases: TGTGCCAGCAGCTCGGGACAGCCCCTCCACTTT.